A single T cell receptor (beta chain) is shown here with its context. This sample was taken from a study of metastatic and nonmetastatic thyroid tumors. Through MiXCR, TCRdb re-clonotyped the PCR reads. The sample has about 39,000 clones, around 18% seen once. Germline V CDR1 and CDR2: KGHDR, SFDVKD. The CDR3 length is 12 residues. Trimming took 5 bases from V and 3 from J, leaving 7 bases between them. Every patient underwent thyroid surgery untreated. This rearrangement joins TRBV24-1 to TRBJ2-7, with no clear D. This clonotype was sampled from a female donor with papillary thyroid cancer or a benign thyroid nodule (not recorded which). Some clones in this sample may be carry-over from other donors' samples. Sequencing was done on a sample of tumor tissue. CDR3 sequence (DNA): TGTGCCACCAGTGGAAAGAGCTACGAGCAGTACTTC. Its protein product is CATSGKSYEQYF.